This TCR beta chain was identified in a study of vaccination effects on CD4 cells after COVID-19. Trimming cost V 6 bases and J 4 bases, with 21 bases left between them. This CDR3 is 16 amino acids long. Germline loops: CDR1 SNHLY, CDR2 FYNNEI. In the case of this clone: Antigen: not known.

Sequenced by immunoSEQ multiplex PCR; TCRdb stores in-frame clones only, minus some. This table holds approximately 87,000 clones, around 76% found once. With the ViraFEST assay, the study expanded antigen-specific CD4+ T cells using viral peptide pools, then sequenced them. Following 10 days of culture, CD4+ T cells were isolated. Previously uninfected by SARS-CoV-2, the vaccine recipients also showed negative nucleocapsid antibodies. The source material was CD4+ T cells from PBMCs cultured with HCoV-229E spike peptides, sampled before COVID-19 vaccination. The J gene is TRBJ1-2, the V gene TRBV2; TRBD1 is a possible D gene (5 bases). This receptor was identified in a human donor who received a COVID-19 vaccine. The CDR3 loop reads CASRNSLGSGFYGYTF. The CDR3 nucleotides are TGTGCCAGCAGAAACAGCTTGGGGTCAGGGTTCTATGGCTACACCTTC.